The entry below gives a single TCR beta chain sequence along with its context. The V gene end was trimmed by 7 bases and the J gene end by 9 bases; junction bases not matched to a gene: 8. The CDR3 loop spans 13 amino acids. From germline, CDR1 is LNHDA and CDR2 SQIVND (reference sequence). Sequencing was performed with immunoSEQ multiplex PCR; in TCRdb, only in-frame clones are kept and a portion is missing. Seen here are 800,000 to 1,200,000 clones, about 80% observed once, and the top ten hold around 0.47%. This sample is part of a study of shared clonotypes between healthy human individuals. This receptor was identified in a young man in good health. Some clones in this sample may be carry-over from other donors' samples. Source material: memory CD4+ T cells from PBMCs. Subset described: CD45RA-negative fraction. This rearrangement joins TRBV19 to TRBJ2-1; 8 nucleotides line up with TRBD2. CDR3 sequence (DNA): TGTGCCAGTACTCGGGCGGGGGGCCTTGAGCAGTTCTTC. Its translation is CASTRAGGLEQFF.